This T cell receptor (beta chain) was recovered during a study of CD8 T cells in Susac syndrome. The CDR3 runs to 15 residues. The germline V gene encodes CDR1 SGHDT and CDR2 YYEEEE. V was shortened by 4 bases and J by 5 bases, with 18 bases between the two germline ends. As for this clonotype: Its antigen is still unknown.

Study-wide results and caveats: Susac syndrome CD8+ repertoires were clonally expanded, most strongly in CD8+ TEMRA cells.

With random hexamers, reverse transcription was performed on roughly 0.5 to 1 ug of RNA. One entry per CDR3 protein, called by TCRdb with MiXCR from the immunoSEQ multiplex PCR reads. The sample lists roughly 110,000 distinct CDR3 sequences, approximately 94% occurring once. The clonotype was recovered from a human donor with Susac syndrome. The gene calls are TRBV5-6 and TRBJ1-1; D gene uncertain. Sequences were obtained from CD8+ T cells from PBMCs. CDR3 coding DNA: TGTGCCAGCAGCGTCCCCGGAGGGATGGGAACTGAAGCTTTCTTT. Residues: CASSVPGGMGTEAFF.